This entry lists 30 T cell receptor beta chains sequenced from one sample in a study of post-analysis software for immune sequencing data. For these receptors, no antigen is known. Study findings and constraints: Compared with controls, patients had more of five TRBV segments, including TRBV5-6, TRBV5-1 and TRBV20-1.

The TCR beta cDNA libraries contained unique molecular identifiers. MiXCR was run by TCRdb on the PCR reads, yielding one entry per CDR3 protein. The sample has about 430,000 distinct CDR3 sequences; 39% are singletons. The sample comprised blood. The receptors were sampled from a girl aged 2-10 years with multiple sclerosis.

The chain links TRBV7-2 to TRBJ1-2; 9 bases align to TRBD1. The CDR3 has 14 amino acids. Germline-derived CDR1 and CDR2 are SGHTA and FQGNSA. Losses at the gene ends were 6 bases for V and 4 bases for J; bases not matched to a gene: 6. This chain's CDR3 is CASSSTGGAYGYTF. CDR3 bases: TGTGCCAGCAGTTCAACAGGGGGCGCCTATGGCTACACCTTC.

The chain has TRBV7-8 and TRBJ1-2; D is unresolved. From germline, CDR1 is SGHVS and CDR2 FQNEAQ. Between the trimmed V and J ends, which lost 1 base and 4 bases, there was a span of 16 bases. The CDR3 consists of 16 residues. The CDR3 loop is CASSLERAAPSYGYTF. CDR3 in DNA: TGTGCCAGCAGCTTAGAAAGGGCAGCACCCTCCTATGGCTACACCTTC.

CDR3 sequence: CASSPTTATNYGYTF. As DNA, the CDR3 is TGTGCCAGCAGCCCTACGACAGCAACTAACTATGGCTACACCTTC. The V call is TRBV7-9, the J call TRBJ1-2, with D possibly matching TRBD1 (5 bases). Germline CDR1 SEHNR, CDR2 FQNEAQ (reference sequence). V was trimmed by 5 bases and J by 0 bases, leaving 13 bases between them. There are 15 residues in the CDR3. The full variable domain, with the rest looked up from reference TRBV7-9 and TRBJ1-2, is DTGVSQNPRHKITKRGQNVTFRCDPISEHNRLYWYRQTLGQGPEFLTYFQNEAQLEKSRLLSDRFSAERPKGSFSTLEIQRTEQGDSAMYLCASSPTTATNYGYTFGSGTRLTVV.

The CDR3 reads CASSQQGSTYEQYF. CDR3 sequence (DNA): TGTGCCAGCAGCCAGCAGGGATCAACCTACGAGCAGTACTTC. This chain joins TRBV4-2 and TRBJ2-7; possible D gene TRBD1, 5 bases. Germline assignment: CDR1 LGHNA and CDR2 YNFKEQ. CDR3 size: 14 residues. Trimming pared 3 bases from V and 2 bases from J, leaving 11 bases between.

CDR3 in DNA: TGTGCCAGCTCACCCAGGTTCCGGGACAGACTTAACTATGGCTACACCTTC. As protein: CASSPRFRDRLNYGYTF. The rearrangement uses TRBV18 and TRBJ1-2; 7 bases line up with TRBD1. The CDR3 is 17 residues long. Germline-derived CDR1 and CDR2 are KGHSH and LQKENI. Unmatched junction bases numbered 11, after V lost 3 bases and J lost 1 base.

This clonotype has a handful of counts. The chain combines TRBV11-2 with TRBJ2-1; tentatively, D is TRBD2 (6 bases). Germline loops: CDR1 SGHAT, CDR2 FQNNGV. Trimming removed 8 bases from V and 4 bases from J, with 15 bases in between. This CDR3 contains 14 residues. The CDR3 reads CASRPGGVYNEQFF. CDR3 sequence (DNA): TGTGCCAGCCGCCCCGGGGGAGTTTACAATGAGCAGTTCTTC.

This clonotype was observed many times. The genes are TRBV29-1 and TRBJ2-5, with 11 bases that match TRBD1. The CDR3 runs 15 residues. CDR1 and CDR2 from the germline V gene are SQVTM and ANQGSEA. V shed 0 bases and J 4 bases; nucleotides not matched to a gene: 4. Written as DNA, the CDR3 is TGCAGCGTTGAAGATAGGGACAGGGGGGGAGAGACCCAGTACTTC. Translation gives CSVEDRDRGGETQYF. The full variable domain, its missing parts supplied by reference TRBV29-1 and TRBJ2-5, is SAVISQKPSRDICQRGTSLTIQCQVDSQVTMMFWYRQQPGQSLTLIATANQGSEATYESGFVIDKFPISRPNLTFSTLTVSNMSPEDSSIYLCSVEDRDRGGETQYFGPGTRLLVL.

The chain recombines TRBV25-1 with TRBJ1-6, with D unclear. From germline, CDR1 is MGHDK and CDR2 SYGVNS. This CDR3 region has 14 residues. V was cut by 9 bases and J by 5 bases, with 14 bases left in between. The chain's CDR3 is CARRTAGDNSPLHF. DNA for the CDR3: TGTGCCAGAAGGACCGCAGGTGATAATTCACCCCTCCACTTT.

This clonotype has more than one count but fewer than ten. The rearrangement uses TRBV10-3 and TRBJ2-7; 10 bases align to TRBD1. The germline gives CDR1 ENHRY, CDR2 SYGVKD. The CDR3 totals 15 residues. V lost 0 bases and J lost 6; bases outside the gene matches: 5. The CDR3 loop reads CAISESGTGDREQYF. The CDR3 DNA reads TGTGCCATCAGTGAGTCGGGGACAGGGGATCGCGAGCAGTACTTC.

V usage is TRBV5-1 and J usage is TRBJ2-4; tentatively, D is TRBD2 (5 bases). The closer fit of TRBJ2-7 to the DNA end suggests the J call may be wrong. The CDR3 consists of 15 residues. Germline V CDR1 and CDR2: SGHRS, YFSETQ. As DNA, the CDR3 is TGCGCCAGCAGCTCGACGGGATTTCCTGACGACGAGCAGTACTTC. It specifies CASSSTGFPDDEQYF.

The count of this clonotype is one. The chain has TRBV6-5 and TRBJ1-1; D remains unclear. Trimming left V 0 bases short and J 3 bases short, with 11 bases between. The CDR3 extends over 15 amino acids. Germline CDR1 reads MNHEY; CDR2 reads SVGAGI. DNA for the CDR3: TGTGCCAGCAGTTACTCCGCGGTCGTGGACACTGAAGCTTTCTTT. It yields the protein CASSYSAVVDTEAFF.

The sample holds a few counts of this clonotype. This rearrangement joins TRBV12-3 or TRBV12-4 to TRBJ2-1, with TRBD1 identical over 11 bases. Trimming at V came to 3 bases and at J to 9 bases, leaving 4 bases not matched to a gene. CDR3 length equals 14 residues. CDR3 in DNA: TGTGCCAGCAGTTTCCGGGACAGGGGGGTTGAGCAGTTCTTC. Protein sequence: CASSFRDRGVEQFF.

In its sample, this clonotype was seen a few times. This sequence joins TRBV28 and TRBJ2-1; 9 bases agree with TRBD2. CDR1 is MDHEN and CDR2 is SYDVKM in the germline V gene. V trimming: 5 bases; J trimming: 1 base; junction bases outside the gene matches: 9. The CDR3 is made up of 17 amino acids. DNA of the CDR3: TGTGCCAGCAGTCTGCCGACTAGCGGAGTGTCCTACAATGAGCAGTTCTTC. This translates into CASSLPTSGVSYNEQFF.

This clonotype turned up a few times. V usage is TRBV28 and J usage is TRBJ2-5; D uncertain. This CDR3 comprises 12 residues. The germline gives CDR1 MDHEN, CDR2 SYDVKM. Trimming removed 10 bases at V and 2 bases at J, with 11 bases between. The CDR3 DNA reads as TGTGCCACCCGAGCACAGCAAGAGACCCAGTACTTC. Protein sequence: CATRAQQETQYF.

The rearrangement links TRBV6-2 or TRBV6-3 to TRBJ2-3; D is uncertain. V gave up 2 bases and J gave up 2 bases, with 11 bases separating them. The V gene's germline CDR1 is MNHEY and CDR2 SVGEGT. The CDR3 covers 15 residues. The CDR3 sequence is CASSYELWTTDTQYF. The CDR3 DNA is TGTGCCAGCAGTTACGAGCTATGGACCACAGATACGCAGTATTTT.

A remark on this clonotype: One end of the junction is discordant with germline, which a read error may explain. The CDR3 DNA follows: TGTACCAGCAGCCTCTCTGGGCGGGGCCAAGAGACCCAGTACTTC. Translation gives CTSSLSGRGQETQYF. The V gene is TRBV7-6, the J gene TRBJ2-5, with D possibly TRBD2 on 6 matching bases. Germline V gives CDR1 SGHVS, CDR2 FNYEAQ. The CDR3 is 15 amino acids.

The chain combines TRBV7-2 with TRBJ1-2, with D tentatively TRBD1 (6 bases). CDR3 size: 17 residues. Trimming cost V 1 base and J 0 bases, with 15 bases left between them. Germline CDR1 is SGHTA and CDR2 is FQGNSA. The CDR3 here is CASSLGWGARANYGYTF. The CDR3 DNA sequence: TGTGCCAGCAGCTTAGGGTGGGGGGCTCGGGCTAACTATGGCTACACCTTC.

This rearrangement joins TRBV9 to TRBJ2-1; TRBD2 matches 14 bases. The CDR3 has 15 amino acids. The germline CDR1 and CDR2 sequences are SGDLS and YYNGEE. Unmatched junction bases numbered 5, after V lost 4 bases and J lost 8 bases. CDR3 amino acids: CASSPRLAGGDEQFF. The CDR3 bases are TGTGCCAGCAGCCCTCGACTAGCGGGGGGGGATGAGCAGTTCTTC.

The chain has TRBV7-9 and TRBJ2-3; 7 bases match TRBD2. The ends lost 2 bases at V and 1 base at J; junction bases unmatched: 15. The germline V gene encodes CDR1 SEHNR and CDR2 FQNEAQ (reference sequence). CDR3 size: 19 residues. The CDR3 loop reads CASSLIYGAGTPRTDTQYF. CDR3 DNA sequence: TGTGCCAGCAGCTTAATATATGGAGCGGGAACCCCCCGCACAGATACGCAGTATTTT.

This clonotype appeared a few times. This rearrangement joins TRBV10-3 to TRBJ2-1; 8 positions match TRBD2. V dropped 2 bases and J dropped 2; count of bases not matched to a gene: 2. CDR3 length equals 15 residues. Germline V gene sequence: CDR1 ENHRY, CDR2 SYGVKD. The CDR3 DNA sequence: TGTGCCATCAGTGAGCCGGGGGGGCCCTACAATGAGCAGTTCTTC. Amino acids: CAISEPGGPYNEQFF.

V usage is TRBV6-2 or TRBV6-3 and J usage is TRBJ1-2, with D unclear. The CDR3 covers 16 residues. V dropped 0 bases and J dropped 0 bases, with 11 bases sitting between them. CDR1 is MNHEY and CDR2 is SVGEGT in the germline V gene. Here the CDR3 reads CASSYSLGRANYGYTF. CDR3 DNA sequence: TGTGCCAGCAGTTACTCGTTGGGGAGAGCTAACTATGGCTACACCTTC.

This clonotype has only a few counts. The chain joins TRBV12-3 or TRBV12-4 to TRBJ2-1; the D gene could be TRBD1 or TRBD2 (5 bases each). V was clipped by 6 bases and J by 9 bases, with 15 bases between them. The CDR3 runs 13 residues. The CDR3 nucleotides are TGTGCCAGCAGGGAACAAGGGGACGGTGAGCAGTTCTTC. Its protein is CASREQGDGEQFF.

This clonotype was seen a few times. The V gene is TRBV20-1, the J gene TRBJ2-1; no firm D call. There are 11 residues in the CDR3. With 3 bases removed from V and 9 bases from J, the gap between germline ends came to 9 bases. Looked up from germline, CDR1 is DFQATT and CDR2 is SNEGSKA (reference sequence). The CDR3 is CSARVVAEQFF. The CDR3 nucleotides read TGCAGTGCTAGGGTTGTCGCTGAGCAGTTCTTC.

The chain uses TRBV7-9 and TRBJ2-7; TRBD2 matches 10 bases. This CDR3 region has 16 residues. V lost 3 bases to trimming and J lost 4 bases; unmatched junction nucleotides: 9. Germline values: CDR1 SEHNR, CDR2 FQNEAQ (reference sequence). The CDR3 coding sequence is TGTGCCAGCAGCTTTGGACTAGCGGAGGCCTCTTACGAGCAGTACTTC. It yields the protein CASSFGLAEASYEQYF.

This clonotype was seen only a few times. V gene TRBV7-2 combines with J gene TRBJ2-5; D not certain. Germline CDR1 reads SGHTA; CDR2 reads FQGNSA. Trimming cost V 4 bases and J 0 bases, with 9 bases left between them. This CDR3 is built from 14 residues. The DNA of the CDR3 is TGTGCCAGCAGCTCCTATAGGAACCAAGAGACCCAGTACTTC. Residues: CASSSYRNQETQYF.

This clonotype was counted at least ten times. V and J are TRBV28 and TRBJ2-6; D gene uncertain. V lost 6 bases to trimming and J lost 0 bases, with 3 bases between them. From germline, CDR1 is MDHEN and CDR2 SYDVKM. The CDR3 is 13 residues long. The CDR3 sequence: CASSFSGANVLTF. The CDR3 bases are TGTGCCAGCAGCTTCTCTGGGGCCAACGTCCTGACTTTC. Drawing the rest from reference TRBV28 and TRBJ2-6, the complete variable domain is DVKVTQSSRYLVKRTGEKVFLECVQDMDHENMFWYRQDPGLGLRLIYFSYDVKMKEKGDIPEGYSVSREKKERFSLILESASTNQTSMYLCASSFSGANVLTFGAGSRLTVL.

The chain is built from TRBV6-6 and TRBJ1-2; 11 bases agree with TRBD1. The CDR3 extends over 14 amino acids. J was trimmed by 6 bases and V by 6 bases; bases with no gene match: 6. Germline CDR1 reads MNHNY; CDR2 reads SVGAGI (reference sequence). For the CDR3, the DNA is TGTGCCAGCAGCCCTGGACAGGGGGCTGATGGCTACACCTTC. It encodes CASSPGQGADGYTF.

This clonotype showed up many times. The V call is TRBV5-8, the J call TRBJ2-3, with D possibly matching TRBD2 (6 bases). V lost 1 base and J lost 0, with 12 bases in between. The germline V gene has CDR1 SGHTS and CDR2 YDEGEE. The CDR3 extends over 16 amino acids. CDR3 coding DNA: TGTGCCAGCAGCTTGTGGGGGGAAGCGAGCACAGATACGCAGTATTTT. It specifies CASSLWGEASTDTQYF.

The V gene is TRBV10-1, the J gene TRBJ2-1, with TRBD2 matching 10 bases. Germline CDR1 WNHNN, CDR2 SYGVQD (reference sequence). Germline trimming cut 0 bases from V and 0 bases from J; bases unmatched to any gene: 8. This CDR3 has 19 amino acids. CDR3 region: CASSESGIAGGSSYNEQFF. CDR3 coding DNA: TGCGCCAGCAGTGAGTCGGGGATAGCGGGGGGAAGCTCCTACAATGAGCAGTTCTTC.

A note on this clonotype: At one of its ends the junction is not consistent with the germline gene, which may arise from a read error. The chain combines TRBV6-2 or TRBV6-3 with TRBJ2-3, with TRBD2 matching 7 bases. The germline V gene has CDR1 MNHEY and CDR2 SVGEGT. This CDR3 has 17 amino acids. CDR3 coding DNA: TGTGCCAGCAGTTACAACGTGGGGAGGGATATCACAGATACGCGGTATTTT. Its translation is CASSYNVGRDITDTRYF.